The clone carrying this T cell receptor (beta chain) has only one observation. The data were obtained in a study of control samples from healthy donors and cancer patients. Method: immunoSEQ multiplex PCR; TCRdb's copy keeps in-frame clones and lacks some. The table has around 13,000 clones, roughly 94% seen once; the top ten hold 27%. CDR1 and CDR2 from the germline V gene are SGDLS and YYNGEE. The length of the CDR3 is 14 residues. The V and J ends lost 0 bases and 0 bases respectively, with 6 bases between them. The clonotype was recovered from a man aged 65-85 years with head and neck cancer. Sequences were obtained from PBMCs. This rearrangement joins TRBV9 to TRBJ1-1; D possibly corresponds to TRBD1 (5 bases). This CDR3 reads CASSVGGMNTEAFF. CDR3 coding DNA: TGTGCCAGCAGCGTAGGGGGGATGAACACTGAAGCTTTCTTT.